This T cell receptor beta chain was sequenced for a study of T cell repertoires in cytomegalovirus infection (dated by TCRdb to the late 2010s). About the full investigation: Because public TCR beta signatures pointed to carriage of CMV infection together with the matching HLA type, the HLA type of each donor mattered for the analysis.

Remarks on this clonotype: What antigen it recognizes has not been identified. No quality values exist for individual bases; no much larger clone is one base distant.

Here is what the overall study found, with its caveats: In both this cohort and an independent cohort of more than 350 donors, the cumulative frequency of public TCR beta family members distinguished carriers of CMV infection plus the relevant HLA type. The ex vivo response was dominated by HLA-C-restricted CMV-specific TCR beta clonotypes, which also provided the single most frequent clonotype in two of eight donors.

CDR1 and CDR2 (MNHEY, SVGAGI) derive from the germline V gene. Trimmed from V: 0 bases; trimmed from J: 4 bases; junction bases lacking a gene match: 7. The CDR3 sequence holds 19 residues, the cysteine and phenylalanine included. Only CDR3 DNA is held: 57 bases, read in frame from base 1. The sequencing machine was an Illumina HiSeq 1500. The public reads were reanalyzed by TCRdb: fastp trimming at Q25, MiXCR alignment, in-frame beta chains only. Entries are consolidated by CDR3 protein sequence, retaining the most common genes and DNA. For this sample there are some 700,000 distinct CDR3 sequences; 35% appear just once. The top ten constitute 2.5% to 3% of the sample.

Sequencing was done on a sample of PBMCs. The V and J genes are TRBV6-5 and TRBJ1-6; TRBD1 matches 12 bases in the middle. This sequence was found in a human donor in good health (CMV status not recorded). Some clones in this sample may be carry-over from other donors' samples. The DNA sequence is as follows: TGTGCCAGCAGTTACTCGGGACAGGGGGCACGGGGGTATAATTCACCCCTCCACTTT. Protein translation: CASSYSGQGARGYNSPLHF.